The 16 T cell receptor beta chains given below trace back to one sample, sequenced in a study of blood T cells in healthy people across ages. A second PCR, run for roughly 7 to 12 cycles, used a sample-barcoded 5' primer plus a J-beta primer mix. TCRdb passed the 5' RACE reads through MiXCR, listing each CDR3 protein once. The sample records hundreds of thousands of distinct CDR3 sequences, 45% to 50% being singletons. Source material: blood. These receptors originate from an older woman in good health.

The chain is built from TRBV23-1 and TRBJ2-1, with 10 bases fitting TRBD2. TRBV23-1 is annotated as an ORF whose role is uncertain. The CDR3 is 18 amino acids. Losses at the gene ends were 2 bases for V and 4 bases for J; bases not matched to a gene: 11. The CDR3 DNA is TGCGCCAGCAGTCAACCGCAGACTAGCGGGCCCCCTTACAATGAGCAGTTCTTC. Amino acid sequence: CASSQPQTSGPPYNEQFF.

This clonotype has more than one count but fewer than ten. V is TRBV21-1 and J is TRBJ1-1; the listed D gene, TRBD1, was not tested against the DNA. TRBV21-1 is a listed pseudogene. The length of the CDR3 is 15 residues. In DNA, the CDR3 is TGTGCCAGCAGCAATTTCAGGGGCGAGAACACTGAAGCTTTCTTT. Its protein is CASSNFRGENTEAFF.

This clonotype was recorded a few times. The chain employs TRBV7-2 and TRBJ1-5; no clear D. The CDR3 is made up of 13 amino acids. Germline loops: CDR1 SGHTA, CDR2 FQGNSA. The V and J ends lost 8 bases and 0 bases respectively, with 8 bases between them. CDR3 coding DNA: TGTGCCAGCGGTAGCTTTAGCAATCAGCCCCAGCATTTT. Protein: CASGSFSNQPQHF. Full variable domain (outside the CDR3, taken from reference TRBV7-2 and TRBJ1-5): GAGVSQSPSNKVTEKGKDVELRCDPISGHTALYWYRQSLGQGLEFLIYFQGNSAPDKSGLPSDRFSAERTGGSVSTLTIQRTQQEDSAVYLCASGSFSNQPQHFGDGTRLSIL.

This clonotype occurred a few times. This chain links TRBV5-1 with TRBJ2-1; D is possibly TRBD2 (6 bases). Trimming stripped 7 bases from V and 9 bases from J, with 29 bases between. Germline V gene data show CDR1 as SGHRS and CDR2 as YFSETQ. This CDR3 contains 17 residues. The CDR3 coding sequence is TGCGCCAGCGAACCTAGGGCGGGCTTGGGGAGTAGCGGTGAGCAGTTCTTC. Translated: CASEPRAGLGSSGEQFF.

The chain links TRBV24-1 to TRBJ2-5; D remains unclear. Germline V gene data show CDR1 as KGHDR and CDR2 as SFDVKD. Deletions cut 4 bases from V and 5 bases from J, with 7 bases between. The CDR3 runs 12 residues. The CDR3 loop is CATSDLSETQYF. DNA of the CDR3: TGTGCCACCAGTGACCTATCGGAGACCCAGTACTTC.

This clonotype has just a few counts. The rearrangement uses TRBV27 and TRBJ2-5; D possibly corresponds to TRBD1 (7 bases). Trimming shortened V by 5 bases and J by 2 bases, and 15 bases separated the two germline ends. The CDR3 has 15 amino acids. Germline values: CDR1 MNHEY, CDR2 SMNVEV (reference sequence). This chain's CDR3 is CASSRGTDGQETQYF. The CDR3 DNA follows: TGTGCCAGCAGTCGGGGGACAGACGGTCAAGAGACCCAGTACTTC.

The chain combines TRBV11-2 with TRBJ2-5; 8 bases agree with TRBD2. Germline CDR1 and CDR2: SGHAT and FQNNGV. The CDR3 runs to 17 residues. The J segment lost 0 bases and the V segment lost 3 bases, leaving 9 bases of the junction unmatched. This chain's CDR3 is CASSLKLSGMYQETQYF. Written as DNA, the CDR3 is TGTGCCAGCAGCTTGAAGCTTAGCGGGATGTACCAAGAGACCCAGTACTTC. Using reference TRBV11-2 and TRBJ2-5 for the parts outside the CDR3, the full variable domain is EAGVAQSPRYKIIEKRQSVAFWCNPISGHATLYWYQQILGQGPKLLIQFQNNGVVDDSQLPKDRFSAERLKGVDSTLKIQPAKLEDSAVYLCASSLKLSGMYQETQYFGPGTRLLVL.

This chain connects TRBV20-1 to TRBJ2-7, with D possibly TRBD2 on 5 matching bases. CDR3 size: 13 residues. V was shortened by 3 bases and J by 7 bases, with 16 bases between the two germline ends. The germline V gene encodes CDR1 DFQATT and CDR2 SNEGSKA (reference sequence). CDR3 sequence: CSASPGNYNEQYF. In DNA, the CDR3 is TGCAGTGCTAGCCCCGGGAACTACAATGAGCAGTACTTC.

This clonotype was counted between two and nine times. The chain is built from TRBV27 and TRBJ2-5; perhaps TRBD1 as D (6 bases). Judging by the DNA end, TRBJ2-7 fits better; the J call may be wrong. Per the germline V gene, CDR1 is MNHEY and CDR2 is SMNVEV (reference sequence). This CDR3 is built from 13 residues. The CDR3 coding sequence is TGTGCCAGCACGGGGACACAAACTTACGAGCAGTACTTC. This codes for CASTGTQTYEQYF.

The genes are TRBV30 and TRBJ1-2; D gene uncertain. V lost 4 bases and J lost 7, with 19 bases in between. The V gene's germline CDR1 is GTSNPN and CDR2 SVGIG (reference sequence). CDR3 length: 14 amino acids. The CDR3 bases are TGTGCCTGGACCCCACAGAGACCTTCGGGTGGCTACACCTTC. As protein: CAWTPQRPSGGYTF. Based on the CDR3 plus reference TRBV30 and TRBJ1-2, the full variable domain is SQTIHQWPATLVQPVGSPLSLECTVEGTSNPNLYWYRQAAGRGLQLLFYSVGIGQISSEVPQNLSASRPQDRQFILSSKKLLLSDSGFYLCAWTPQRPSGGYTFGSGTRLTVV.

J is TRBJ2-2 and V is TRBV5-1, with D perhaps TRBD1 (6 bases). Deletions cut 4 bases from V and 5 bases from J, with 9 bases between. There are 13 residues in the CDR3. Germline V gives CDR1 SGHRS, CDR2 YFSETQ. The CDR3 here is CASSIGQTGELFF. In DNA, the CDR3 is TGCGCCAGCAGCATAGGACAGACCGGGGAGCTGTTTTTT.

In this sample, this clonotype turned up many times. The chain links TRBV10-3 to TRBJ2-5; TRBD1 aligns across 9 bases. J lost 6 bases, V lost 6 bases, and 2 bases had no gene match. The CDR3 length is 12 residues. CDR1 ENHRY and CDR2 SYGVKD come from the germline V gene. CDR3 protein: CAIRGTGQTQYF. CDR3 DNA sequence: TGTGCCATCAGGGGGACAGGGCAGACCCAGTACTTC.

In this sample, this clonotype turned up a few times. The gene calls are TRBV20-1 and TRBJ2-5, with D perhaps assigned TRBD1 or TRBD2 (5 bases each). The germline CDR1 and CDR2 sequences are DFQATT and SNEGSKA (reference sequence). V was clipped by 1 base and J by 3 bases, with 12 bases between them. This CDR3 contains 14 residues. This chain's CDR3 is CSARAHGTEETQYF. The CDR3 coding sequence is TGCAGTGCTAGAGCCCATGGGACCGAAGAGACCCAGTACTTC.

This clonotype was recorded a few times. Its ends do not fully match the called genes, so a read error is possible. CDR3 protein: CSSSLAAGRETQYF. In DNA form, the CDR3 reads TGTTCCAGCAGCTTGGCCGCGGGGAGGGAGACCCAGTACTTC. The chain is built from TRBV5-5 and TRBJ2-5; TRBD2 is a possible D gene (6 bases). The length of the CDR3 is 14 residues. Germline V gene data show CDR1 as SGHKS and CDR2 as YYEKEE (reference sequence).

The chain is built from TRBV10-3 and TRBJ2-1; 7 bases fit TRBD1. V lost 0 bases, J lost 5 bases, and 1 base stayed unmatched. This CDR3 region has 14 residues. CDR1 is ENHRY, CDR2 SYGVKD, per germline. CDR3 protein: CAISESGQHNEQFF. In DNA, the CDR3 is TGTGCCATCAGTGAGTCGGGACAGCACAATGAGCAGTTCTTC.

This clonotype was seen a handful of times. V usage is TRBV20-1 and J usage is TRBJ2-7, with D unresolved. Germline CDR1 reads DFQATT; CDR2 reads SNEGSKA (reference sequence). CDR3 length equals 13 residues. The V gene lost 3 bases and the J gene lost 4 bases, with 13 bases spanning the gap. This CDR3 reads CSASVPGLYEQYF. The CDR3 region has the DNA TGCAGTGCTAGTGTGCCAGGATTATACGAGCAGTACTTC.